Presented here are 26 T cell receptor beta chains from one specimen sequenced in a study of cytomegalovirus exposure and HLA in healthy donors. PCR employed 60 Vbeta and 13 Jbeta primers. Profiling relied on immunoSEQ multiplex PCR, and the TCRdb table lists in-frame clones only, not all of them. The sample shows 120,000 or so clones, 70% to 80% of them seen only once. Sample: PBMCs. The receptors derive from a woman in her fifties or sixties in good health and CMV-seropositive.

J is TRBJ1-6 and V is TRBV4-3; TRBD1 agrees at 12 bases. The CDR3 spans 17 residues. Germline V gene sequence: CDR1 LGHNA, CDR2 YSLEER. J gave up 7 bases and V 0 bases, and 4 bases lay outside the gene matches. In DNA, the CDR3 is TGCGCCAGCAGCCAAGATTGGGGACAGGGGGCAAATTCACCCCTCCACTTT. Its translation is CASSQDWGQGANSPLHF.

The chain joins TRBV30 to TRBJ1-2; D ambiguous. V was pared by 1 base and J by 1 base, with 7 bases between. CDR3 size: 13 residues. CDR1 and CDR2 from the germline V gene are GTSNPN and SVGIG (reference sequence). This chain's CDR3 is CAWSAGLNYGYTF. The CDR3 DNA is TGTGCCTGGAGTGCGGGTCTTAACTATGGCTACACCTTC.

CDR3 DNA sequence: TGTGCCAGAAGTCTTGCTGGGGGGATGAGCTCCTATAATTCACCCCTCCACTTT. It encodes CARSLAGGMSSYNSPLHF. This sequence joins TRBV5-3 and TRBJ1-6; possibly TRBD1 for D (5 bases). TRBV5-3 is an ORF, and what it does is uncertain. The CDR3 totals 18 residues. The V end was cut by 5 bases, the J end by 0 bases, with 18 bases between.

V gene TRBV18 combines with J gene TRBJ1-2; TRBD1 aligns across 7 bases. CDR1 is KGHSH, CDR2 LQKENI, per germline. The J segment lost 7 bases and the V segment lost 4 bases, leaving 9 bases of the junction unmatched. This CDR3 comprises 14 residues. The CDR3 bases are TGTGCCAGCTCACGACAGGGATTCGGGTCTGGCTACACCTTC. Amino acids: CASSRQGFGSGYTF.

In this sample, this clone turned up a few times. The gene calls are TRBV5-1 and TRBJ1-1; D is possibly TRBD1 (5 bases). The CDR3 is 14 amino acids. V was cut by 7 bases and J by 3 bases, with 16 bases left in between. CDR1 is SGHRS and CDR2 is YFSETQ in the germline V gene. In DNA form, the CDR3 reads TGCGCCAGCCACTCACCGGGGGGGGACACTGAAGCTTTCTTT. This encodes CASHSPGGDTEAFF.

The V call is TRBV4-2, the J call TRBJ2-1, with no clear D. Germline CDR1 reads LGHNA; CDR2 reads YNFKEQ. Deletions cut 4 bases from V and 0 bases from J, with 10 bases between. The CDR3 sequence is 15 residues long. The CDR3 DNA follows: TGTGCCAGCAGCCCCCCACAGAGCTCCTACAATGAGCAGTTCTTC. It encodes CASSPPQSSYNEQFF.

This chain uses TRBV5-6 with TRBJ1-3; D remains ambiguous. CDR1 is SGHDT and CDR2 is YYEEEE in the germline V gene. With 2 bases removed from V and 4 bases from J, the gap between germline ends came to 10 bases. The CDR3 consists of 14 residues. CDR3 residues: CASSLISSGNTIYF. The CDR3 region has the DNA TGTGCCAGCAGCTTAATCAGTTCCGGAAACACCATATATTTT.

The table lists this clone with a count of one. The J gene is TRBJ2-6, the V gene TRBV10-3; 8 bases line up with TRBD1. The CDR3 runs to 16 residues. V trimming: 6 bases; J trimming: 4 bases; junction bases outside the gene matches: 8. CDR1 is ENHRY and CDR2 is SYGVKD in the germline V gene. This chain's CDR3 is CAIRRQGNSGANVLTF. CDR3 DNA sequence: TGTGCCATCAGGAGACAGGGGAACTCCGGGGCCAACGTCCTGACTTTC.

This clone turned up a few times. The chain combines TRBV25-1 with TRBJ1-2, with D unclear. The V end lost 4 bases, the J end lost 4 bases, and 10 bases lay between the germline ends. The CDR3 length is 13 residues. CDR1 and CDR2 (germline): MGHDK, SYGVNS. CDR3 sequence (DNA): TGTGCCAGCAGTGGGCAACCGGGCTATGGCTACACCTTC. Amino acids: CASSGQPGYGYTF.

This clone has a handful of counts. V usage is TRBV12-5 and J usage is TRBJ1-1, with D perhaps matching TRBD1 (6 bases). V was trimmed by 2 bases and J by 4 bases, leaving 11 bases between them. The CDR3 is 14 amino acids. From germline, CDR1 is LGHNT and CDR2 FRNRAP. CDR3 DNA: TGTGCTAGTGGTTTGAGGGAACAGGGCACTGAAGCTTTCTTT. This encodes CASGLREQGTEAFF.

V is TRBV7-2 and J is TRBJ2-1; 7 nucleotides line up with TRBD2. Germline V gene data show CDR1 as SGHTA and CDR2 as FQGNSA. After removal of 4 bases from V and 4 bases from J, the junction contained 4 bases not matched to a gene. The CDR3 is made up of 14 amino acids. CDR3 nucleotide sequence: TGTGCCAGCAGCTCGTTGGGGGGGTACAATGAGCAGTTCTTC. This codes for CASSSLGGYNEQFF.

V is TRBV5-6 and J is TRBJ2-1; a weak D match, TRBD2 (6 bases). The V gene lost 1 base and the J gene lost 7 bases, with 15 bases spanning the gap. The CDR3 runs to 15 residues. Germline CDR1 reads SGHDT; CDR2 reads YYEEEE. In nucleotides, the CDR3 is TGTGCCAGCAGCTTGCTTCGCGGGGAAGCAAATGAGCAGTTCTTC. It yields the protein CASSLLRGEANEQFF.

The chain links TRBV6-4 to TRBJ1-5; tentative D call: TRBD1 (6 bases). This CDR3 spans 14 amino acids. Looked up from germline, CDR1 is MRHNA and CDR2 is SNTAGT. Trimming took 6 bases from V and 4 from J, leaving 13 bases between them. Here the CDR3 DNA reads TGTGCCAGCAGCCTGGACAGCACAAATCAGCCCCAGCATTTT. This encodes CASSLDSTNQPQHF.

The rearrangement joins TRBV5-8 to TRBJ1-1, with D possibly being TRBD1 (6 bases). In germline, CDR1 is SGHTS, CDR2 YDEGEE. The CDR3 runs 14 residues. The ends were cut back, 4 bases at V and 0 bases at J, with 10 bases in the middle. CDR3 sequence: CASSTRDMNTEAFF. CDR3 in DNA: TGTGCCAGCAGCACCCGGGACATGAACACTGAAGCTTTCTTT.

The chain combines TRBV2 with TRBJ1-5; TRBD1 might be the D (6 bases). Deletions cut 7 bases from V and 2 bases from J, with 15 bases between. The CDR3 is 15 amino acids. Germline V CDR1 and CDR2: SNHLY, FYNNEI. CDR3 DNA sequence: TGTGCCAGCATCTGGGACATTAAGGGCAATCAGCCCCAGCATTTT. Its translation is CASIWDIKGNQPQHF.

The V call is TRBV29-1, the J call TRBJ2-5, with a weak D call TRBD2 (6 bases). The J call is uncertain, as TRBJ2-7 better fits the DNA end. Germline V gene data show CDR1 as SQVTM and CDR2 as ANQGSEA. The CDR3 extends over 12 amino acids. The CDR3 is CSVGGGTHEQYF. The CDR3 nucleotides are TGCAGCGTTGGTGGAGGGACCCACGAGCAGTACTTC.

In DNA, the CDR3 is TGTGCCACCCGCACTCGAGGGTACACTGAAGCTTTCTTT. Protein product: CATRTRGYTEAFF. The chain combines TRBV19 with TRBJ1-1; unclear D gene. V lost 10 bases, J lost 3 bases, and 15 bases lay in between. CDR1 and CDR2 from the germline V gene are LNHDA and SQIVND (reference sequence). The CDR3 is made up of 13 amino acids.

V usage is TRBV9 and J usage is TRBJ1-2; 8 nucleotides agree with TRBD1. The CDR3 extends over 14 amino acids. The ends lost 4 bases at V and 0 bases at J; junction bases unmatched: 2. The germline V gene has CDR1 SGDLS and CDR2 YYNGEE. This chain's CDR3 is CASSIQGANYGYTF. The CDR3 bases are TGTGCCAGCAGCATACAGGGGGCTAACTATGGCTACACCTTC.

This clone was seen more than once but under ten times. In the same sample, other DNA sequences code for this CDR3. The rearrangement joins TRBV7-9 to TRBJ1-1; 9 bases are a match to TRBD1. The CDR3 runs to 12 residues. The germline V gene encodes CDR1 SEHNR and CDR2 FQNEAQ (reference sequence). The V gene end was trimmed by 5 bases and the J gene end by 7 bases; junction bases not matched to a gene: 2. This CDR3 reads CASSLGQGEAFF. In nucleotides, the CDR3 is TGTGCCAGCAGCCTGGGACAGGGTGAAGCTTTCTTT.

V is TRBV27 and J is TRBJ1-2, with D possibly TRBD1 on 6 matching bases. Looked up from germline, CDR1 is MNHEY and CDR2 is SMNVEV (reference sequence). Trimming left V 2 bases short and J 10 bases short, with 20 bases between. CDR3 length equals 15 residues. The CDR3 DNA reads TGTGCCAGCAGTTTAAATTCACAGGGCGTGGGTGACTACACCTTC. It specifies CASSLNSQGVGDYTF.

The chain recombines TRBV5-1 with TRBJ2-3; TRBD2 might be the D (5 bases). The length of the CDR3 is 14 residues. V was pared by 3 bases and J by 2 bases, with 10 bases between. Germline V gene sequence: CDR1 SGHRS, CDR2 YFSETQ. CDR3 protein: CASSSPDSTDTQYF. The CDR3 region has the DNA TGCGCCAGCAGCTCGCCGGACTCCACAGATACGCAGTATTTT.

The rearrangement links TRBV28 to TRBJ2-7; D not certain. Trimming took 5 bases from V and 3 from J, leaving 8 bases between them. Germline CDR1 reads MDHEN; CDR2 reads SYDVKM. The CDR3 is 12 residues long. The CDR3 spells CASSTVIYEQYF. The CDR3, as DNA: TGTGCCAGCAGTACGGTTATCTACGAGCAGTACTTC.

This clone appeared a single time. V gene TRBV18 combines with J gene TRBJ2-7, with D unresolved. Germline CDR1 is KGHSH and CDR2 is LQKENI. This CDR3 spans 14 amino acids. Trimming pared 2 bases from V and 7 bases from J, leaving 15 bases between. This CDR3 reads CASSPKGQVGEQYF. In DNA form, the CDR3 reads TGTGCCAGCTCACCAAAAGGCCAGGTTGGGGAGCAGTACTTC.

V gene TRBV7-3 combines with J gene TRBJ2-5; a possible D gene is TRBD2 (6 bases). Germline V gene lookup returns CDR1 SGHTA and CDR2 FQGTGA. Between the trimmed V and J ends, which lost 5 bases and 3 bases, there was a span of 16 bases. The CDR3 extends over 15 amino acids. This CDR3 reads CASSQSGLAEETQYF. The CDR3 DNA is TGTGCCAGCAGCCAAAGCGGATTAGCGGAAGAGACCCAGTACTTC.

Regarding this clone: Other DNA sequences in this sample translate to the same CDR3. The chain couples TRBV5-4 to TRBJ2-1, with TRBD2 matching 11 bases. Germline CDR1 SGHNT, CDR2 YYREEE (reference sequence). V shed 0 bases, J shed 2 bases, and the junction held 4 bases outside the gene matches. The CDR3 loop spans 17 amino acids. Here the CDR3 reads CASSLGGTSGPYNEQFF. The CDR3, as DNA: TGTGCCAGCAGCTTGGGGGGGACTAGCGGACCCTACAATGAGCAGTTCTTC.

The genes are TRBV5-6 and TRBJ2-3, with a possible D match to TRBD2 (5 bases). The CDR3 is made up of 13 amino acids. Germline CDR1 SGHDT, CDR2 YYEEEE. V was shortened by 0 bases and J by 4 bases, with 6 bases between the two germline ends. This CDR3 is CASSLGGADTQYF. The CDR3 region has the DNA TGTGCCAGCAGCTTGGGGGGAGCAGATACGCAGTATTTT.